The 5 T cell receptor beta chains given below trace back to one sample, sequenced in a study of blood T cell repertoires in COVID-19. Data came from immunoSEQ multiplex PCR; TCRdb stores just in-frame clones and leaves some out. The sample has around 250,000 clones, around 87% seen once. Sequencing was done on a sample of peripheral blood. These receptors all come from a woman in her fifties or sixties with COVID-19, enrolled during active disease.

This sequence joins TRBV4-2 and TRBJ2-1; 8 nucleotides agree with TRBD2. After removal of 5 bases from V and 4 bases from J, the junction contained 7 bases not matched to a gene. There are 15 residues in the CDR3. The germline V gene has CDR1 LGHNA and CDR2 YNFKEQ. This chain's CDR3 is CASSSGLAQYNEQFF. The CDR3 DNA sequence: TGTGCCAGCAGCTCAGGACTAGCTCAGTACAATGAGCAGTTCTTC.

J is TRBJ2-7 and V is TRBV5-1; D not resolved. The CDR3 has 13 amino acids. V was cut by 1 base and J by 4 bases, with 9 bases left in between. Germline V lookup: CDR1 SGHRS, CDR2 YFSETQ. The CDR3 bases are TGCGCCAGCAGCTTGACAGCTCCATACGAGCAGTACTTC. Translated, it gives CASSLTAPYEQYF.

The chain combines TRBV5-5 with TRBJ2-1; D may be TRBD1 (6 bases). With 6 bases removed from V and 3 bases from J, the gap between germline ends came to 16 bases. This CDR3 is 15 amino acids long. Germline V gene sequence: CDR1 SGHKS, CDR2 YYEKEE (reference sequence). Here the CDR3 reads CASTRQGSGYNEQFF. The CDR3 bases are TGTGCCAGCACGCGGCAGGGGTCCGGCTACAATGAGCAGTTCTTC.

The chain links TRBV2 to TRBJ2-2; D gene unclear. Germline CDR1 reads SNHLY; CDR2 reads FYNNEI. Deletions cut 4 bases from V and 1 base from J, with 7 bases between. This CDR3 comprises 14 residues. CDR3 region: CASSVERNTGELFF. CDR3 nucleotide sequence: TGTGCCAGCAGTGTGGAGCGGAACACCGGGGAGCTGTTTTTT. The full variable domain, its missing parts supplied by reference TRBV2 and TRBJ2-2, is EPEVTQTPSHQVTQMGQEVILRCVPISNHLYFYWYRQILGQKVEFLVSFYNNEISEKSEIFDDQFSVERPDGSNFTLKIRSTKLEDSAMYFCASSVERNTGELFFGEGSRLTVL.

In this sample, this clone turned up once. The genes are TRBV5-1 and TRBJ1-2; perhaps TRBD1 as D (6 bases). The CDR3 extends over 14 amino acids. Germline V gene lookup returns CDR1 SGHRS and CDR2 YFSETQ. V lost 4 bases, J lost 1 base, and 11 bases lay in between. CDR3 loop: CASSRDNINYGYTF. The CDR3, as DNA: TGCGCCAGCAGCCGGGACAATATTAACTATGGCTACACCTTC.